The 11 T cell receptor beta chains below were found in one sample sequenced in a study of T cells after yellow fever vaccination. One entry per CDR3 protein results from TCRdb running MiXCR on the 5' RACE reads. The sample records approximately 510,000 distinct CDR3 sequences, less than 25% being singletons. This specimen was PBMCs, taken approximately 20 days after the first yellow fever vaccination. The receptors shown here come from a man aged 18 to 29 who received the YFV17D yellow fever vaccine.

This clonotype was found a few times. The chain recombines TRBV4-2 with TRBJ2-2, with 11 bases identical to TRBD2. Germline V gene data show CDR1 as LGHNA and CDR2 as YNFKEQ. Trimming at V came to 4 bases and at J to 2 bases, leaving 9 bases not matched to a gene. The CDR3 is 18 residues long. CDR3 residues: CASSPYLAGGFNTGELFF. CDR3 DNA sequence: TGTGCCAGCAGCCCGTACCTAGCGGGGGGCTTTAACACCGGGGAGCTGTTTTTT.

This clonotype occurred many times. This chain links TRBV27 with TRBJ1-4, with 7 bases lining up with TRBD1. The germline V gene has CDR1 MNHEY and CDR2 SMNVEV (reference sequence). This CDR3 contains 13 residues. Trimming at V came to 3 bases and at J to 8 bases, leaving 3 bases not matched to a gene. The CDR3 sequence: CASSFNRGEKLFF. The CDR3 coding sequence is TGTGCCAGCAGTTTCAACAGGGGAGAAAAACTGTTTTTT.

This clonotype was seen only a few times. The chain joins TRBV5-5 to TRBJ2-1, with 15 bases that match TRBD2. CDR1 SGHKS and CDR2 YYEKEE come from the germline V gene (reference sequence). The junction had 11 bases not matched to a gene; V was cut back by 4 bases and J by 9 bases. The CDR3 is made up of 17 amino acids. The CDR3 region is CASSGSPGTSGGLEQFF. CDR3 bases: TGTGCCAGCAGCGGCAGCCCCGGGACTAGCGGGGGGCTTGAGCAGTTCTTC.

This clonotype was seen more than once but under ten times. The chain joins TRBV9 to TRBJ2-7; D not resolved. CDR1 is SGDLS, CDR2 YYNGEE, per germline. This CDR3 is built from 13 residues. Trimming took 0 bases from V and 2 from J, leaving 6 bases between them. This chain's CDR3 is CASSVAAAYEQYF. In DNA, the CDR3 is TGTGCCAGCAGCGTAGCGGCAGCCTACGAGCAGTACTTC.

The count of this clonotype is one. Being one base from a much bigger clone, this may be a read error. This sequence joins TRBV20-1 and TRBJ2-5; 9 nucleotides agree with TRBD2. The V segment lost 4 bases and the J segment 4 bases; nucleotides outside the gene matches: 1. The CDR3 length is 12 residues. The germline CDR1 and CDR2 sequences are DFQATT and SNEGSKA (reference sequence). CDR3 sequence (DNA): TGCAGTGCTATGACTAGCGGAGAGACCCAGTACTTC. It specifies CSAMTSGETQYF.

The chain combines TRBV7-9 with TRBJ1-2; 12 bases line up with TRBD1. CDR3 length equals 16 residues. Germline V gives CDR1 SEHNR, CDR2 FQNEAQ (reference sequence). Trimming removed 1 base from V and 6 bases from J; junction bases left unmatched: 6. For the CDR3, the DNA is TGTGCCAGCAGCTTAGGGACCGGGACAGGGGGCAATGGCTACACCTTC. Translating gives CASSLGTGTGGNGYTF.

This clonotype was counted ten times or more. The rearrangement uses TRBV11-2 and TRBJ1-2; D remains unclear. The germline V gene encodes CDR1 SGHAT and CDR2 FQNNGV. This CDR3 is 14 amino acids long. V was clipped by 1 base and J by 2 bases, with 8 bases between them. The CDR3 region has the DNA TGTGCCAGCAGCTTAGTGGCAGCGAACTATGGCTACACCTTC. As protein: CASSLVAANYGYTF.

A note on this clonotype: Lacking the conserved final phenylalanine or tryptophan, this CDR3 likely reflects a read error. The limits of the CDR3 on the DNA are not certain, so only TCRdb's listed CDR3 is given. The gene calls are TRBV29-1 and TRBJ2-5; the table gives TRBD1 as D, unverified against the DNA. The CDR3 sequence runs 11 residues, both termini included. Germline V CDR1 and CDR2: SQVTM, ANQGSEA. The CDR3: CSVEERDRAQL.

V and J are TRBV19 and TRBJ2-7, with TRBD1 matching 9 bases. The trim removed 6 bases at V and 1 base at J, leaving 7 bases unmatched. The CDR3 has 15 residues. The germline gives CDR1 LNHDA, CDR2 SQIVND (reference sequence). The CDR3 sequence is CASRVAGQGSYEQYF. CDR3 in DNA: TGTGCCAGTAGGGTGGCGGGACAGGGATCCTACGAGCAGTACTTC.

V usage is TRBV5-1 and J usage is TRBJ2-3, with 7 bases fitting TRBD2. The CDR3 sequence is 15 residues long. The J segment lost 0 bases and the V segment lost 4 bases, leaving 5 bases of the junction unmatched. The V gene's germline CDR1 is SGHRS and CDR2 YFSETQ. Written as DNA, the CDR3 is TGCGCCAGCAGCCTAAGCGGGGAGAGCACAGATACGCAGTATTTT. This codes for CASSLSGESTDTQYF.

The chain combines TRBV3-1 with TRBJ2-7; no firm D call. Trimming pared 0 bases from V and 3 bases from J, leaving 12 bases between. Germline CDR1 is LGHDT and CDR2 is YNNKEL (reference sequence). This CDR3 region has 15 residues. As DNA, the CDR3 is TGTGCCAGCAGCCAAGATCGACTTCCCTTCTACGAGCAGTACTTC. Protein product: CASSQDRLPFYEQYF.